The sequence of this T cell receptor (beta chain) was determined in a study of T cell responses to AZD1222 COVID-19 vaccine. About the research overall: Pooled together were second doses at about 4 or about 12 weeks.

The protocol was immunoSEQ multiplex PCR, while the TCRdb copy is restricted to in-frame clones and leaves out a portion. The table includes about 110,000 clones, 90% to 95% detected once. On this clone: Antigen unknown.

Findings and limits, study-wide: Donors in the cohort were predominantly white British and more often female, and clonal diversity was possibly underestimated. Close to half of spike-specific TCRs reportedly recognize unmutated variant regions. Vaccination with two AZD1222 doses was followed by a rise in Spike-specific TCR breadth and depth.

Sequencing was performed on peripheral blood, taken on day 0 of AZD1222 vaccination. The sequence derives from an adult in good health.

CDR3 amino acids: CASSQPQQGLFQETQYF. The DNA of the CDR3 is TGTGCCAGCAGCCAACCCCAACAGGGGCTTTTCCAAGAGACCCAGTACTTC. This chain connects TRBV11-3 to TRBJ2-5, with 7 bases fitting TRBD1. CDR3 size: 17 residues. The germline V gene encodes CDR1 SGHNT and CDR2 YENEEA. The V and J ends lost 5 bases and 1 base, in that order; junction bases with no gene match: 13.